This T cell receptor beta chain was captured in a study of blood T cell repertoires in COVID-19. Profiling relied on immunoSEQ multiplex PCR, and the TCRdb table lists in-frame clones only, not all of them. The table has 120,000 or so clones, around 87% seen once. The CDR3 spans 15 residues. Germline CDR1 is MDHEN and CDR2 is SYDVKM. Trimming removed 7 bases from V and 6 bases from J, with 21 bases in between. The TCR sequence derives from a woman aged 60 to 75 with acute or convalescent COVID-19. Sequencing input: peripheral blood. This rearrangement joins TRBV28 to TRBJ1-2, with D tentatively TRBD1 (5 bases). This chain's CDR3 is CASTTISQGTDGYTF. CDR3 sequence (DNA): TGTGCCAGCACCACTATAAGCCAGGGAACGGATGGCTACACCTTC.